The present T cell receptor beta chain was sequenced within a study of identical twins (dated by TCRdb to 2015 to 2016). Regarding the complete study: The study deep-sequenced TCR alpha and beta repertoires from monozygotic twins, unrelated adults of various ages and cord blood to test whether fetal clonotypes persist. To rule out contamination, replicate twin experiments were performed at different times with different library preparation protocols.

This clonotype was observed a handful of times. What this receptor recognizes is not known. No base-level quality is on record; no much larger clone is a single base apart. Trimming accounts for 2 bases at V and 10 bases at J, while the number of junction bases matched to no gene is 11. There are 16 amino acids in the CDR3, from cysteine to phenylalanine inclusive. Only CDR3 DNA is held: 48 bases, read in frame from base 1. Via the germline V gene, CDR1 is MGHRA and CDR2 YSYEKL. Every donor in the study was a healthy Caucasian. Three pairs of female monozygotic twins, all aged roughly 18 to 29 years, made up the twin cohort. Positive isolation kits from Invitrogen were used to isolate the CD4+ and CD8+ T cell populations. The paper as a whole reports these results and caveats: Abundant cord blood beta clonotypes had fewer insertions, young adult naive repertoires showed a similar but weaker trend, and memory repertoires showed no such trend. Out-of-frame TCR alpha sequences shared between twins showed an excess of low generation-probability sequences compared with coincidental sharing between unrelated individuals. In monozygotic twins, recombination models systematically underestimated out-of-frame TCR alpha sharing, but the models matched the sharing seen between unrelated individuals. A weaker excess of twin sharing was found in beta out-of-frame sequences because the signal-to-noise ratio was lowered by fewer shared sequences. Invariant T cells such as MAIT and iNKT could partly confound zero-insertion analyses, though diverse VJ usage argued against this for most clonotypes. Because the same donors could not be followed over many years, the conclusions relied on cross-sectional statistical analysis.

The library came from 5' RACE. The listed sequencing device is Illumina HiSeq 2000. A universal primer binding site was introduced by template switching, and a unique molecular identifier was present in the final cDNA, enabling accurate counting of TCR cDNA molecules. First-strand cDNA for TCR alpha and beta chains was synthesized from specific primers in the conserved constant-segment region. To control for contamination, each cDNA library was double barcoded with a SMART-Mk sample barcode plus Illumina barcodes. TruSeq adapter sequences, together with Illumina sample barcodes, were added in two successive PCR steps. The TCR alpha and beta cDNA libraries were sequenced on the Illumina HiSeq platform using custom primers. The paper's processing steps were these. MiGEC was used to process raw reads and extract unique molecular identifiers, and MiXCR was used to find CDR3 positions. For each individual, recombination models were inferred using an EM algorithm with the repgenHMM and IGoR tools. Shared clonotype analysis was performed with the tcR package in R, normalizing sharing by the product of cloneset sizes. To study raw recombination without the effects of thymic and clonal selection, out-of-frame nonproductive sequences were analyzed. In-frame beta chains were kept once TCRdb had trimmed the public reads at Q25 with fastp and called clones with MiXCR. For every CDR3 protein sequence, its rows merge into one entry that carries the most common genes and DNA. TCRdb, not the original authors, processed these V and J calls. In this sample the table shows 350,000 or so distinct CDR3 sequences, roughly an eighth of which occur a single time. The ten largest make up approximately 7.5% of the sample.

The sample also formed part of further work on yellow fever vaccine responses in identical twins. Drawing on the second study: The authors reported that the T cell response to vaccination in identical twins appeared partly convergent and partly personalized. The study precisely tracked vaccine-responding T cell clones in identical twins.

The TCR originated in a woman aged 18-29 years in good health. The V and J segments used are TRBV4-1 and TRBJ1-2, with 12 bases matching TRBD1. The sample taken for sequencing was CD8+ T cells sorted from blood. The DNA is as follows: TGCGCCAGCAGCCAAAAGTTGGGACAGGGGGCTGTTGACTACACCTTC. It specifies CASSQKLGQGAVDYTF.